Listed below are T cell receptor beta chains from one sample, sequenced in a study of blood T cell repertoires in COVID-19. This table comes from immunoSEQ multiplex PCR, and its TCRdb copy is limited to in-frame clones, with some not included. Found here are 200,000 or so clones, 80% to 85% of them singletons; the top ten hold less than 9.5%. Sequencing was performed on PBMCs or T cells enriched from blood (not recorded which). The origin of the receptors is a man aged 35 to 55 who had recovered from COVID-19. Each CDR3 is given with its conserved first and last residue. The order of the fields is D gene, J gene, clone size, V gene, CDR3 DNA, CDR3 protein. The D gene is left open where the match is weak. The size field is filled for only some rows; it gives once, few, many or a size class.

-	TRBJ1-1	-	TRBV5-1	TGCGCCAGCAGCTTGGACAGGGTGGACTCTGAAGCTTTCTTT	CASSLDRVDSEAFF
TRBD1	TRBJ1-1	-	TRBV19	TGTGCCAGTAGTCCTCGACAGGGGGCAGGCACTGAAGCTTTCTTT	CASSPRQGAGTEAFF
-	TRBJ1-2	-	TRBV30	TGTGCCTGGAGTGTTTTGGGGAGGGTGAATCCCGTCTATGGCTACACCTTC	CAWSVLGRVNPVYGYTF
-	TRBJ1-5	-	TRBV10-2	TGCGCCAGCAGTGAGCGCCGGGACACCAATCAGCCCCAGCATTTT	CASSERRDTNQPQHF
-	TRBJ2-5	-	TRBV24-1	TGTGCCACCAGTGAGTCGTCTGAGACCCAGTACTTC	CATSESSETQYF
-	TRBJ1-6	-	TRBV4-1	TGCGCCAGCAGCCACGGGCTCCAGGGTGGTCGTTCACCCCTCCACTTT	CASSHGLQGGRSPLHF
-	TRBJ1-1	-	TRBV29-1	TGCAGCGTTGAAACCCCGCGTTGGGAGCCGAACACTGAAGCTTTCTTT	CSVETPRWEPNTEAFF
-	TRBJ1-1	-	TRBV27	TGTGCCAGCAGCCTCGGACTTCTGGGTTACACTGAAGCTTTCTTT	CASSLGLLGYTEAFF
TRBD2	TRBJ2-5	-	TRBV5-1	TGCGCCAGCAGCTTGACCCTAGCGGGGGGGCGAGAGACCCAGTACTTC	CASSLTLAGGRETQYF
TRBD1	TRBJ1-2	-	TRBV19	TGTGCCAGTACTCCCCGGCGATCCTCCGGGACAGGGGTAGACTATGGCTACACCTTC	CASTPRRSSGTGVDYGYTF
-	TRBJ1-1	-	TRBV9	TGTGCCAGCAGCGTACAGGGTTCCACTGAAGCTTTCTTT	CASSVQGSTEAFF
TRBD1	TRBJ1-2	few	TRBV4-2	TGTGCCAGCAGCCAAGATGGGGACCCCGGGACAGGGGGCAGCTATGGCTACACCTTC	CASSQDGDPGTGGSYGYTF
-	TRBJ2-5	-	TRBV6-5	TGTGCCAGCAGTCCTCGAGGTCAAGAGACCCAGTACTTC	CASSPRGQETQYF
TRBD1	TRBJ1-3	-	TRBV2	TGTGCCAGCAGGATAGGACAGGGTACGGAAAACACCATATATTTT	CASRIGQGTENTIYF
-	TRBJ1-1	-	TRBV21-1	TGTGCCAGCAGCGCCCGGACAGGTACGGACACTGAAGCTTTCTTT	CASSARTGTDTEAFF
-	TRBJ1-2	-	TRBV9	TGTGCCAGCAGCGTATCGGGGGAAGGCTACACCTTC	CASSVSGEGYTF
-	TRBJ1-1	-	TRBV28	TGTGCCAGCGCGGGGAACACTGAAGCTTTCTTT	CASAGNTEAFF
TRBD1	TRBJ2-1	-	TRBV5-8	TGTGCCAGCAGCCCCCCCGGACAGGTGGCGAATGAGCAGTTCTTC	CASSPPGQVANEQFF
TRBD1	TRBJ1-2	once	TRBV3-1/TRBV3-2	TGTGCCAGCAGGGGGGGAGGACAGGGTTCTGGCTACACCTTC	CASRGGGQGSGYTF
TRBD1	TRBJ1-1	-	TRBV19	TGTGCCAGTAGTGCCGGCCTCTGGACAGGGAGCAACACTGAAGCTTTCTTT	CASSAGLWTGSNTEAFF
-	TRBJ2-3	-	TRBV2	TGTGCCAGCAGTTATACCACCGAGGGGGTGGACACAGATACGCAGTATTTT	CASSYTTEGVDTDTQYF
-	TRBJ1-4	-	TRBV7-3	TGTGCCAGCAGCCCCGGGGGAAACCAAAAACTGTTTTTT	CASSPGGNQKLFF
TRBD1	TRBJ1-1	-	TRBV19	TGTGCCAGTACCTCGACAGGGAGTACTGAAGCTTTCTTT	CASTSTGSTEAFF
TRBD1	TRBJ1-2	-	TRBV2	TGTGCCAGCAGTTTAAAAAGGGACAGTCTCTATGGCTACACCTTC	CASSLKRDSLYGYTF
-	TRBJ1-1	-	TRBV4-1	TGCGCCAGCAGCCAACTCCAGGGGAGTTCGAACACTGAAGCTTTCTTT	CASSQLQGSSNTEAFF
-	TRBJ1-1	-	TRBV29-1	TGCAGCACCACAGGGTACACTGAAGCTTTCTTT	CSTTGYTEAFF
-	TRBJ1-1	many	TRBV5-4	TGTGCCAGCAGCCCCGTGGGGGCCGAAGCTTTCTTT	CASSPVGAEAFF
-	TRBJ1-5	-	TRBV5-8	TGTGCCAGCACCCTAAGAGGGTCTAGCAATCAGCCCCAGCATTTT	CASTLRGSSNQPQHF
TRBD1	TRBJ1-4	-	TRBV29-1	TGCAGCGTTGAAGTTACAGGGGTGGATGAAAAACTGTTTTTT	CSVEVTGVDEKLFF
-	TRBJ1-1	-	TRBV3-1/TRBV3-2	TGTGCCAGCAGCCATTTGTCTACCGGGACAGAAGCTTTCTTT	CASSHLSTGTEAFF
-	TRBJ1-1	-	TRBV3-1/TRBV3-2	TGTGCCAGCAGCCAAGTTAAGAACACTGAAGCTTTCTTT	CASSQVKNTEAFF
TRBD1	TRBJ2-7	-	TRBV10-3	TGTGCCATCAGTGAGTCGGGGGGACAGGGAAACGAGCAGTACTTC	CAISESGGQGNEQYF
-	TRBJ2-5	-	TRBV7-2	TGTGCCAGCAGCTTGGGCTTTGTGGAGACCCAGTACTTC	CASSLGFVETQYF
TRBD1	TRBJ2-5	-	TRBV5-4	TGTGCCAGCAGCTTCCCGACAGGGGCCCAAGAGACCCAGTACTTC	CASSFPTGAQETQYF
TRBD1	TRBJ2-1	-	TRBV11-3	TGTGCCAGCAGCTTCGGACAGGGGTTGGTCAATGAGCAGTTCTTC	CASSFGQGLVNEQFF
-	TRBJ1-5	-	TRBV3-1/TRBV3-2	TGTGCCAGCAGCCTACCCGGGCAGCCCCAGCATTTT	CASSLPGQPQHF
TRBD1	TRBJ1-1	-	TRBV18	TGTGCCAGCTCACCTCTCGGGACAGGGGGCATAGAAGCTTTCTTT	CASSPLGTGGIEAFF
TRBD1	TRBJ1-3	once	TRBV19	TGTGCCAGTAGGGGGTCCGGGACAGGGTCGGCCGGAAACACCATATATTTT	CASRGSGTGSAGNTIYF
-	TRBJ1-6	-	TRBV3-1/TRBV3-2	TGTGCCAGCAGCCAAGACCGGAGGTCACCCCTCCACTTT	CASSQDRRSPLHF
TRBD1	TRBJ2-3	-	TRBV18	TGTGCCAGCTCACCTAAGCGACAGGGACGCACAGATACGCAGTATTTT	CASSPKRQGRTDTQYF
TRBD1	TRBJ2-5	-	TRBV25-1	TGTGCCAGCAGTCGAAGGACAGGAGAGACCCAGTACTTC	CASSRRTGETQYF